This T cell receptor beta chain stems from a study of cytomegalovirus exposure and HLA in healthy donors. Notes on the study in general: CMV serostatus was the only recorded immune exposure for donors. The authors confirmed in vitro that a few CMV-associated chains were specific for CMV antigens. Per published reports, the classifier diagnosed cytomegalovirus status with high specificity and sensitivity.

CDR1 is MGHRA, CDR2 YSYEKL, per germline. This CDR3 is built from 15 residues. Trimming at V came to 4 bases and at J to 1 base, leaving 4 bases not matched to a gene. This clone appeared a few times. The antigen is unknown. PCR was performed using 60 Vbeta and 13 Jbeta primers. Sequencing used immunoSEQ multiplex PCR; TCRdb keeps in-frame clones, though not all of them. The sample holds roughly 160,000 clones, just under 80% seen once. This TCR came from a woman aged 45-59 years in good health and CMV-seronegative. The sample comprised PBMCs. The genes are TRBV4-1 and TRBJ2-1, with 7 bases identical to TRBD2. The CDR3 bases are TGCGCCAGCAGCCTCCGACTAGCTTCCTACAATGAGCAGTTCTTC. It yields the protein CASSLRLASYNEQFF.